These T cell receptor beta chains were read from a single sample in a study of identical twins. TCRdb fed the 5' RACE reads into MiXCR, producing one record per CDR3 protein. The repertoire holds around 340,000 distinct CDR3 sequences, with around 9% as singletons. The sequencing input was naive T cells sorted from blood. These receptors all stem from a woman aged 45-65 years in good health. Both conserved end residues are part of each CDR3. A D gene is named only where the DNA matches it firmly. Not all rows give a size; the values are once, few, many and, for expanded clones, a class.

v_call	j_call	d_call	clone_size	cdr3_nt	cdr3_aa
TRBV27	TRBJ2-6	.	.	TGTGCCAGCAGGGGAGGGGGAATCTCTGGGGCCAACGTCCTGACTTTC	CASRGGGISGANVLTF
TRBV29-1	TRBJ2-1	TRBD2	few	TGCAGCGTTTTAGCGGGAGGGTTAAATGAGCAGTTCTTC	CSVLAGGLNEQFF
TRBV11-3	TRBJ2-1	.	few	TGTGCCAGCAGCCCCCGGACCGAGTACAATGAGCAGTTCTTC	CASSPRTEYNEQFF
TRBV20-1	TRBJ2-1	TRBD2	.	TGCAGTGCTAGGGACGGGACTAGCGGCTCCTACAATGAGCAGTTCTTC	CSARDGTSGSYNEQFF
TRBV12-3/TRBV12-4	TRBJ2-5	TRBD2	many	TGTGCCAGCAGTTTATTCCTAGCGGGAGAGGCAGAGACCCAGTACTTC	CASSLFLAGEAETQYF
TRBV6-5	TRBJ2-2	.	many	TGTGCCAGCAGTTACTCGGTCCTGGTCCGCACCGGGGAGCTGTTTTTT	CASSYSVLVRTGELFF
TRBV29-1	TRBJ2-3	.	few	TGCAGCGCTGCCCCCACAGATACGCAGTATTTT	CSAAPTDTQYF
TRBV7-9	TRBJ2-2	TRBD2	.	TGTGCCAGCGTGGGACTAGCGGGAGAAAGGGGCGGGGAGCTGTTTTTT	CASVGLAGERGGELFF
TRBV5-6	TRBJ2-1	TRBD1	many	TGTGCCAGCAACATGGGACAGGAGCCAGTTTCCTACAATGAGCAGTTCTTC	CASNMGQEPVSYNEQFF
TRBV7-8	TRBJ2-3	TRBD2	.	TGTGCCAGCAGCTCTTACCCCCGCGGGAGAGGAGATACGCAGTATTTT	CASSSYPRGRGDTQYF
TRBV27	TRBJ2-2	.	few	TGTGCCAGCAGTCGACTTAGCCCAACCGGCGGGGAGCTGTTTTTT	CASSRLSPTGGELFF
TRBV2	TRBJ2-2	.	.	TGTGCCAGCAGTGAAGTTCGGGGGAGGAGGTCCGGGGAGCTGTTTTTT	CASSEVRGRRSGELFF
TRBV4-2	TRBJ2-7	.	many	TGTGCCAGCAGCCAAGAGGAGGGTAGACCCCCTTACGAGCAGTACTTC	CASSQEEGRPPYEQYF
TRBV12-3/TRBV12-4	TRBJ2-2	.	few	TGTGCCAGCAGACGACAGGGAGGGGGCACCGGGGAGCTGTTTTTT	CASRRQGGGTGELFF
TRBV20-1	TRBJ2-1	TRBD2	few	TGCAGTGCTAGAGGGTGGGGACTAGCGGCCGACCGAACTAACAATGAGCAGTTCTTC	CSARGWGLAADRTNNEQFF
TRBV5-1	TRBJ2-7	.	.	TGCGCCAGCACCGGATGGGGTAGTTCCTACGAGCAGTACTTC	CASTGWGSSYEQYF
TRBV14	TRBJ2-3	.	.	TGTGCCAGCAGCCAAGGTTATCCAGATACGCAGTATTTT	CASSQGYPDTQYF
TRBV5-1	TRBJ2-1	.	.	TGCGCCAGCAGAGAGGGATACAATGAGCAGTTCTTC	CASREGYNEQFF
TRBV5-5	TRBJ1-1	.	many	TGTGCCAGCAGCTTGGAAGGTGGCGGGCTCACTGAAGCTTTCTTT	CASSLEGGGLTEAFF
TRBV7-7	TRBJ2-2	TRBD2	few	TGTGCTAGCAGCTTACTAGCGGGAGAATTCGGGGAGCTGTTTTTT	CASSLLAGEFGELFF
TRBV20-1	TRBJ2-7	TRBD2	.	TGCAGTGCGAGGACTAGCGGGGATAGGGGAATCTACGAGCAGTACTTC	CSARTSGDRGIYEQYF
TRBV4-1	TRBJ2-1	.	.	TGCGCCAGCAGCCAAGATTGGTATGAGCAGTTCTTC	CASSQDWYEQFF
TRBV5-1	TRBJ1-1	.	few	TGCGCCAGCAGCTTGGCCGTCGGTCTTAACACTGAAGCTTTCTTT	CASSLAVGLNTEAFF
TRBV20-1	TRBJ2-3	.	many	TGCAGTGCTAGAGTGGCAGATACGCAGTATTTT	CSARVADTQYF
TRBV5-1	TRBJ1-2	.	few	TGCGCCAGCAGGCACGGTGGGGCTAACTATGGCTACACCTTC	CASRHGGANYGYTF
TRBV11-2	TRBJ2-2	.	.	TGTGCCAGCAGCTTAGTGTTGGGGAGGACCGGGGAGCTGTTTTTT	CASSLVLGRTGELFF
TRBV7-3	TRBJ2-1	TRBD2	few	TGTGCCAGCAGCTTAATGTCGGGAGGGTACAATGAGCAGTTCTTC	CASSLMSGGYNEQFF